The 27 T cell receptor beta chains in this list originate from one sample, sequenced in a study of cytomegalovirus exposure and HLA in healthy donors. Sequenced by immunoSEQ multiplex PCR; TCRdb stores in-frame clones only, minus some. The data contain 55,000 to 65,000 clones, 80% to 95% of them seen just once; the ten biggest clones take up about 2.9%. The specimen sequenced was PBMCs. These receptors were collected from a young man in good health and CMV-seronegative.

V and J are TRBV2 and TRBJ2-1, with a weak D call TRBD1 (7 bases). CDR3 length equals 15 residues. Germline loops: CDR1 SNHLY, CDR2 FYNNEI. Trimming took off 4 bases at V and 6 bases at J, with 16 bases between the two ends. This chain's CDR3 is CASSGPGTAGNEQFF. In nucleotides, the CDR3 is TGTGCCAGCAGTGGGCCCGGGACAGCGGGCAATGAGCAGTTCTTC.

This chain joins TRBV5-1 and TRBJ2-5, with 13 positions matching TRBD2. The CDR3 extends over 15 amino acids. V was clipped by 4 bases and J by 5 bases; unmatched bases: 5. Germline V gives CDR1 SGHRS, CDR2 YFSETQ. The CDR3 reads CASSSGLAGVETQYF. Here the CDR3 DNA reads TGCGCCAGCAGCAGTGGACTAGCGGGAGTGGAGACCCAGTACTTC.

The V gene is TRBV19, the J gene TRBJ2-7; D not certain. Per the germline V gene, CDR1 is LNHDA and CDR2 is SQIVND (reference sequence). V was shortened by 5 bases and J by 0 bases, with 5 bases between the two germline ends. The CDR3 runs 12 residues. The CDR3 spells CASSEVSYEQYF. The CDR3 nucleotides read TGTGCCAGTAGTGAGGTCTCCTACGAGCAGTACTTC.

This CDR3 is CASSKPREGKRLQYF. CDR3 nucleotides: TGTGCCAGCAGCAAACCCCGGGAGGGGAAACGACTGCAGTACTTC. The J gene is TRBJ2-7, the V gene TRBV11-2; 8 bases map to TRBD2. The CDR3 totals 15 residues. CDR1 and CDR2 from the germline V gene are SGHAT and FQNNGV. Trimming at V came to 5 bases and at J to 9 bases, leaving 15 bases not matched to a gene.

The rearrangement joins TRBV5-6 to TRBJ1-1; D gene unclear. V was clipped by 4 bases and J by 7 bases, with 14 bases between them. Germline CDR1 SGHDT, CDR2 YYEEEE. The CDR3 consists of 13 residues. The CDR3 DNA follows: TGTGCCAGCAGCCCACCTTATCAGGTTGAAGCTTTCTTT. Its translation is CASSPPYQVEAFF.

The chain employs TRBV20-1 and TRBJ1-1, with D tentatively TRBD1 (6 bases). The CDR3 is 11 residues long. Germline V lookup: CDR1 DFQATT, CDR2 SNEGSKA (reference sequence). V lost 4 bases and J 5 bases, leaving 8 bases between the germline ends. The CDR3 bases are TGCAGTGCTAAAGGGGGAACTGAAGCTTTCTTT. Translated, it gives CSAKGGTEAFF.

The J gene is TRBJ2-2, the V gene TRBV6-4; TRBD2 matches 10 bases. V was clipped by 3 bases and J by 0 bases; unmatched bases: 4. Germline V gives CDR1 MRHNA, CDR2 SNTAGT. This CDR3 region has 17 residues. The DNA for the CDR3 is TGTGCCAGCAGTGAGTCTAGCGGGGGCGCGAACACCGGGGAGCTGTTTTTT. Translation: CASSESSGGANTGELFF.

The chain combines TRBV11-2 with TRBJ1-2; TRBD1 agrees at 9 bases. The length of the CDR3 is 18 residues. Germline CDR1 is SGHAT and CDR2 is FQNNGV. Unmatched junction bases numbered 13, after V lost 5 bases and J lost 0 bases. This CDR3 is CASSAIRDRERTNYGYTF. CDR3 DNA sequence: TGTGCCAGCAGCGCCATCCGGGACAGGGAAAGGACTAACTATGGCTACACCTTC.

This clone has only one observation. This chain connects TRBV5-1 to TRBJ1-1; D remains unclear. Trimming stripped 0 bases from V and 3 bases from J, with 9 bases between. The germline CDR1 and CDR2 sequences are SGHRS and YFSETQ. This CDR3 has 14 amino acids. Written as DNA, the CDR3 is TGCGCCAGCAGCTTGGGAGGCATCTACACTGAAGCTTTCTTT. Translation gives CASSLGGIYTEAFF.

This sequence joins TRBV5-4 and TRBJ1-1; the match to TRBD1 covers 9 bases. CDR3 length: 14 amino acids. Per the germline V gene, CDR1 is SGHNT and CDR2 is YYREEE (reference sequence). The J segment lost 3 bases and the V segment lost 3 bases, leaving 3 bases of the junction unmatched. The CDR3 sequence: CASSWGTGYTEAFF. The DNA for the CDR3 is TGTGCCAGCAGCTGGGGGACAGGGTACACTGAAGCTTTCTTT.

The chain is built from TRBV5-4 and TRBJ1-1; unclear D gene. Trimming left V 4 bases short and J 0 bases short, with 7 bases between. This CDR3 is built from 13 residues. CDR1 and CDR2 (germline): SGHNT, YYREEE (reference sequence). The CDR3 DNA reads TGTGCCAGCAGCGTAGAGGTGAACACTGAAGCTTTCTTT. Translation gives CASSVEVNTEAFF.

The V call is TRBV19, the J call TRBJ2-1; 8 positions match TRBD2. The germline V gene encodes CDR1 LNHDA and CDR2 SQIVND (reference sequence). CDR3 length: 14 residues. V shed 5 bases, J shed 7 bases, and the junction held 7 bases outside the gene matches. The CDR3 sequence: CASSLSGSGNEQFF. DNA for the CDR3: TGTGCCAGTAGTTTGAGCGGGAGTGGTAATGAGCAGTTCTTC.

V is TRBV7-9 and J is TRBJ1-2; a weak D match, TRBD1 (6 bases). V dropped 4 bases and J dropped 7 bases, with 16 bases sitting between them. The CDR3 extends over 14 amino acids. Germline CDR1 reads SEHNR; CDR2 reads FQNEAQ (reference sequence). The CDR3 sequence: CASSSQGGGPGYTF. Here the CDR3 DNA reads TGTGCCAGCAGCTCCCAGGGTGGGGGCCCTGGCTACACCTTC.

The gene calls are TRBV4-1 and TRBJ2-1; 10 bases align to TRBD2. Germline V gene sequence: CDR1 MGHRA, CDR2 YSYEKL. With V trimmed by 0 bases and J by 6 bases, 5 bases remained unmatched. The CDR3 spans 16 residues. CDR3 sequence reads: CASSQDWSGRGNEQFF. DNA of the CDR3: TGCGCCAGCAGCCAAGATTGGAGCGGGAGGGGCAATGAGCAGTTCTTC.

The rearrangement uses TRBV7-9 and TRBJ2-3; D may be TRBD2 (6 bases). CDR3 length: 16 amino acids. Trimming shortened V by 3 bases and J by 3 bases, and 16 bases separated the two germline ends. CDR1 is SEHNR, CDR2 FQNEAQ, per germline (reference sequence). The CDR3 loop is CASSFLFLRGTDTQYF. The CDR3 coding sequence is TGTGCCAGCAGCTTTCTGTTCCTACGGGGGACAGATACGCAGTATTTT.

The V and J genes are TRBV5-1 and TRBJ2-4, with a possible D match to TRBD1 (6 bases). CDR3 length: 15 residues. Per germline, CDR1 SGHRS and CDR2 YFSETQ. Trimming took 4 bases from V and 1 from J, leaving 12 bases between them. The CDR3 loop reads CASSVQGPAKNIQYF. The CDR3 DNA sequence: TGCGCCAGCAGCGTACAGGGTCCGGCCAAAAACATTCAGTACTTC.

The rearrangement joins TRBV19 to TRBJ1-1, with 10 nucleotides matching TRBD1. Germline assignment: CDR1 LNHDA and CDR2 SQIVND (reference sequence). J lost 3 bases, V lost 6 bases, and 7 bases had no gene match. The CDR3 length is 15 residues. CDR3 in DNA: TGTGCCAGTAGCAGTTCCGGGACAGGGGACACTGAAGCTTTCTTT. It codes for CASSSSGTGDTEAFF.

This chain links TRBV19 with TRBJ2-2; 10 nucleotides agree with TRBD1. The germline V gene encodes CDR1 LNHDA and CDR2 SQIVND (reference sequence). The V segment lost 11 bases and the J segment 3 bases; nucleotides outside the gene matches: 9. This CDR3 region has 15 residues. CDR3: CALKRGQGDTGELFF. The CDR3 DNA reads as TGTGCCCTTAAACGAGGACAGGGGGACACCGGGGAGCTGTTTTTT.

By sample share, this clone is medium-sized. The J gene is TRBJ2-7, the V gene TRBV28; D is ambiguous. CDR1 and CDR2 from the germline V gene are MDHEN and SYDVKM. Trimming shortened V by 1 base and J by 6 bases, and 4 bases separated the two germline ends. This CDR3 contains 11 residues. Here the CDR3 reads CASSLFREQYF. The CDR3 nucleotides read TGTGCCAGCAGTTTATTCCGCGAGCAGTACTTC.

J is TRBJ2-5 and V is TRBV6-5, with D perhaps matching TRBD1 (5 bases). V was shortened by 0 bases and J by 0 bases, with 8 bases between the two germline ends. The CDR3 runs to 15 residues. Germline values: CDR1 MNHEY, CDR2 SVGAGI. The DNA of the CDR3 is TGTGCCAGCAGTTACTCACCGGACAACCAAGAGACCCAGTACTTC. Protein: CASSYSPDNQETQYF.

V is TRBV27 and J is TRBJ2-7; the D is unclear. Trimming pared 2 bases from V and 3 bases from J, leaving 14 bases between. Germline CDR1 and CDR2: MNHEY and SMNVEV (reference sequence). The CDR3 has 15 residues. The CDR3 here is CASSLRYPSGYEQYF. CDR3 DNA sequence: TGTGCCAGCAGTTTAAGGTACCCGTCGGGCTACGAGCAGTACTTC.

V is TRBV30 and J is TRBJ1-1; 9 bases map to TRBD1. Germline V lookup: CDR1 GTSNPN, CDR2 SVGIG (reference sequence). The CDR3 length is 13 residues. V shed 8 bases and J 1 base; nucleotides not matched to a gene: 5. CDR3 bases: TGTGCCGCCGGACAGGGGTCGAACACTGAAGCTTTCTTT. This gives the protein CAAGQGSNTEAFF.

The chain links TRBV18 to TRBJ1-5; a weak D match, TRBD1 (5 bases). Looked up from germline, CDR1 is KGHSH and CDR2 is LQKENI. The ends were cut back, 2 bases at V and 9 bases at J, with 14 bases in the middle. The CDR3 contains 14 residues. This chain's CDR3 is CASSPGGVQSPQHF. In DNA form, the CDR3 reads TGTGCCAGCTCACCAGGAGGGGTACAGTCGCCCCAGCATTTT.

The chain is built from TRBV27 and TRBJ2-3, with D tentatively TRBD1 (6 bases). V lost 6 bases, J lost 0 bases, and 25 bases lay in between. The length of the CDR3 is 19 residues. CDR1 and CDR2 from the germline V gene are MNHEY and SMNVEV (reference sequence). In DNA, the CDR3 is TGTGCCAGCAGCTCAACCAGCGTATTTCGGCAGGGGAGCACAGATACGCAGTATTTT. Translated: CASSSTSVFRQGSTDTQYF.

The rearrangement links TRBV6-5 to TRBJ1-4; TRBD1 agrees at 7 bases. Unmatched junction bases numbered 11, after V lost 6 bases and J lost 7 bases. Germline V CDR1 and CDR2: MNHEY, SVGAGI. The CDR3 is 15 residues long. CDR3 nucleotides: TGTGCCAGCAGCCCAGGACAGGATAGAGTTGAAAAACTGTTTTTT. It translates to CASSPGQDRVEKLFF.

The chain joins TRBV7-6 to TRBJ2-7; a possible D gene is TRBD2 (5 bases). The germline V and J ends were trimmed by 1 base and 2 bases, with 12 bases remaining between them. This CDR3 comprises 15 residues. Per the germline V gene, CDR1 is SGHVS and CDR2 is FNYEAQ. The CDR3 sequence is CASSLDAGFTYEQYF. In DNA, the CDR3 is TGTGCCAGCAGCTTAGACGCGGGTTTCACCTACGAGCAGTACTTC.

The rearrangement joins TRBV5-4 to TRBJ2-7; 9 bases match TRBD1. This CDR3 has 15 residues. The germline V gene encodes CDR1 SGHNT and CDR2 YYREEE (reference sequence). The ends lost 4 bases at V and 1 base at J; junction bases unmatched: 6. The CDR3: CASSAGQGSSYEQYF. CDR3 DNA sequence: TGTGCCAGCAGCGCCGGACAGGGGTCGTCCTACGAGCAGTACTTC.